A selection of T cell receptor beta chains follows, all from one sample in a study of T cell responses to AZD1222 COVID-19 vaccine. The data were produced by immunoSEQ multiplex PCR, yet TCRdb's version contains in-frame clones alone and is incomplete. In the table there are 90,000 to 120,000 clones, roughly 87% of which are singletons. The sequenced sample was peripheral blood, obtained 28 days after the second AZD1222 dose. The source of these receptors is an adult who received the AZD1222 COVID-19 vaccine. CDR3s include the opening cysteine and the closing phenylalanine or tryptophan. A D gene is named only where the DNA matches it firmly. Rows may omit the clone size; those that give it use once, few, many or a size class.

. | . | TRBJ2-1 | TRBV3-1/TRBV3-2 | TGTGCCAGCAGCCAAGATTCCGGTGAGCAGTTCTTC | CASSQDSGEQFF
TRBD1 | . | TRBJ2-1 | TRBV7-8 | TGTGCCAGCAGCTTAGCGTACAGGGGGGATTTTGAGCAGTTCTTC | CASSLAYRGDFEQFF
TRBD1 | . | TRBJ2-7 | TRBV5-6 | TGTGCCAGCAGCTTAGGGACAGGGCTCCTCGAGCAGTACTTC | CASSLGTGLLEQYF
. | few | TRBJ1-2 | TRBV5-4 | TGTGCCAGCAGCTCACCGGGTGGGTCCCCTTATGGCTACACCTTC | CASSSPGGSPYGYTF
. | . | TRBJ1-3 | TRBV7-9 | TGTGCCAGCACCCTCCCCTCCGGGACGGGAGGAAACACCATATATTTT | CASTLPSGTGGNTIYF
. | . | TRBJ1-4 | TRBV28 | TGTGCCAGCAGTTTAACGCGCAACAGGGCAAACCTACGCAATGAAAAACTGTTTTTT | CASSLTRNRANLRNEKLFF
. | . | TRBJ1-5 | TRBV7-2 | TGTGCCAGCAGCCTAGTCCCGGACCGATATCAGCCCCAGCATTTT | CASSLVPDRYQPQHF
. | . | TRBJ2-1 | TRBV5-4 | TGTGCCAGCACCCATGGTACAGGGTGGAATGAGCAGTTCTTC | CASTHGTGWNEQFF
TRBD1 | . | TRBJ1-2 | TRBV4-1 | TGCGCCAGCAGCCATCCCGGGACAGAGAACTATGGCTACACCTTC | CASSHPGTENYGYTF
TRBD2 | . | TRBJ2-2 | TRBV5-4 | TGTGCCAGCAGAAGGGGCGGGAGGAACACCGGGGAGCTGTTTTTT | CASRRGGRNTGELFF
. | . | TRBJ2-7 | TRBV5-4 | TGTGCCAGCAGCGAACCGGGACAAGGGGAAGAGCAGTACTTC | CASSEPGQGEEQYF
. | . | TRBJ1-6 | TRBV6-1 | TGTGCCAGCAGTGAATTCCCGTTTCGGGGGGCCGGTAATTCACCCCTCCACTTT | CASSEFPFRGAGNSPLHF
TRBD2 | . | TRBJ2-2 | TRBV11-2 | TGTGCCAGCAACAAGATAAGGAAGGGACTAGCGGAGTTCAGGGAGCTGTTTTTT | CASNKIRKGLAEFRELFF
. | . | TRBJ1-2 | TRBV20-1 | TGCAGTGCTAGAGATCGGGGGGGCTACACCTTC | CSARDRGGYTF
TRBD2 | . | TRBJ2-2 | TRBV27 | TGTGCCAGCAGTCCCGAACTAGCGGGAGAGGGCTACGGGGAGCTGTTTTTT | CASSPELAGEGYGELFF
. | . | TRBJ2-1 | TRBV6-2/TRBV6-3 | TGTGCCAGCAGTTTAAGTGGAGCTTACAATGAGCAGTTCTTC | CASSLSGAYNEQFF
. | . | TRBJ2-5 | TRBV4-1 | TGCGCCAGCAGCCGCAGGGCCGGGCCAGCTGATGGGGAGACCCAGTACTTC | CASSRRAGPADGETQYF
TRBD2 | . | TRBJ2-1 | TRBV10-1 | TGCGCCAGCAGTGATTTAGCGGGAGGCCCTGAGCAGTTCTTC | CASSDLAGGPEQFF
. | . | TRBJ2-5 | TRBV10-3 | TGTGCCATCAGTGAAGGTGCTCTAGCCAATCTCCCTCAAGAGACCCAGTACTTC | CAISEGALANLPQETQYF
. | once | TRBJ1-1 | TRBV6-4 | TGTGCCAGCAGTGTCAAGATGAACACTGAAGCTTTCTTT | CASSVKMNTEAFF
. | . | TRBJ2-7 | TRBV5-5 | TGTGCCAGCAGCTTGGCCGCGGGCGAGCAGTACTTC | CASSLAAGEQYF
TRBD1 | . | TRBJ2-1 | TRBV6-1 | TGTGCCAGCAGTGTCCTGGGACAGGGGAAACACAATGAGCAGTTCTTC | CASSVLGQGKHNEQFF
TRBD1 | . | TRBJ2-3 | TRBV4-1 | TGCGCCAGCAGCCAAGACCGACAGGGGCGAGGCACAGATACGCAGTATTTT | CASSQDRQGRGTDTQYF
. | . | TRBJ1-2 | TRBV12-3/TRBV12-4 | TGTGCCAGCAGTTTACAGGTGAACTATGGCTACACCTTC | CASSLQVNYGYTF
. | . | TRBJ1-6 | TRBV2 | TGTGCCAGCATTCTGGACCGGAGCTCCTATAATTCACCCCTCCACTTT | CASILDRSSYNSPLHF
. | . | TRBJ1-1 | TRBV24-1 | TGTGCCACCGTGAATCACCTGAACACTGAAGCTTTCTTT | CATVNHLNTEAFF
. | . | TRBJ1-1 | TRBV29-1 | TGCAGCGTCGGACGGCTACCGAACACTGAAGCTTTCTTT | CSVGRLPNTEAFF
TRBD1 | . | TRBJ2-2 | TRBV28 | TGTGCCAGCACCACCGGGACAGGAGACACCGGGGAGCTGTTTTTT | CASTTGTGDTGELFF
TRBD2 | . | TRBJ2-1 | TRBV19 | TGTGCCAGTACCCCAGGTTTGGGCGGGAGGGGTCACAATGAGCAGTTCTTC | CASTPGLGGRGHNEQFF
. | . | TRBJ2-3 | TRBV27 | TGTGCCAGCAGTTCCGGACCACAAGATACGCAGTATTTT | CASSSGPQDTQYF
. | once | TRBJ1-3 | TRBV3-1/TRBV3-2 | TGTGCCAGCAGCCAAGGTTCGGACTCTGGAAACACCATATATTTT | CASSQGSDSGNTIYF
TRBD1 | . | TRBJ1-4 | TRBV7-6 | TGTGCCAGCAGCTTAGACAGGGGGCTGCGAGGACTGTTTTTT | CASSLDRGLRGLFF
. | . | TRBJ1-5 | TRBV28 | TGTGCCAGCAGTTTATTACCGTCCGGGGTTCAGCCCCAGCATTTT | CASSLLPSGVQPQHF
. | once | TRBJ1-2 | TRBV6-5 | TGTGCCAGCAATTCCGACGGACTCAAGGGATATGGCTACACCTTC | CASNSDGLKGYGYTF
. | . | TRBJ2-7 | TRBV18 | TGTGCCAGCTCACCACGGCAGGTAGGATACGAGCAGTACTTC | CASSPRQVGYEQYF
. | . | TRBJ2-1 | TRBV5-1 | TGCGCCAGCAGCTTGGATTCTGGTCTGCTACGCCAAAATGAGCAGTTCTTC | CASSLDSGLLRQNEQFF
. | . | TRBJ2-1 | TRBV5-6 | TGTGCCAGCAGCTTGAAACGAATTGAGCAGTTCTTC | CASSLKRIEQFF
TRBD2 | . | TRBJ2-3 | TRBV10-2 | TGCGCCAGCAGACCCGGGAGGGTAGATACGCAGTATTTT | CASRPGRVDTQYF
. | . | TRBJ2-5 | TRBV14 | TGTGCCAGCAGCCAACACCAGCGGAAAGAGACCCAGTACTTC | CASSQHQRKETQYF
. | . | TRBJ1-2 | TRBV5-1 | TGCGCCAGCAGCTTTTCCCTCGGCCGGGACTATGGCTACACCTTC | CASSFSLGRDYGYTF
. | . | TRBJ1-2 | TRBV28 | TGTGCCAGCAGTATGTCGGGGTCTGTGCGGGGCTACACCTTC | CASSMSGSVRGYTF
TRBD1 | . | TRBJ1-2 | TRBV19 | TGTGCCAGTACCAGGGGGCTCTATGGCTACACCTTC | CASTRGLYGYTF
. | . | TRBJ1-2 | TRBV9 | TGTGCCAGCAGCGTAGACACCCGGACAACTAACTATGGCTACACCTTC | CASSVDTRTTNYGYTF
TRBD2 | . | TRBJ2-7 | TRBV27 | TGTGCCAGCAGTTTAGAGGGTAGCGGGAGGATCCGGAACGAGCAGTACTTC | CASSLEGSGRIRNEQYF
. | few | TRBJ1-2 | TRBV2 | TGTGCCAGCAGGACAGAGAACTATGGCTACACCTTC | CASRTENYGYTF
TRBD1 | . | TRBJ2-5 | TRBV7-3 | TGTGCCAGCAGCCCGACAGGGGCGCAAGAGACCCAGTACTTC | CASSPTGAQETQYF
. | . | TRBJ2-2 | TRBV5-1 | TGCGCCAGCAGCTTGAACGTCGGGTCGAACACCGGGGAGCTGTTTTTT | CASSLNVGSNTGELFF
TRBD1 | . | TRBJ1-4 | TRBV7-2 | TGTGCCAGCAGCCTACCGGGACAGGGTCGTGAAAAACTGTTTTTT | CASSLPGQGREKLFF
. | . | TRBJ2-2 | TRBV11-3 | TGTGCCAGCAGCTTCGGACTCACCGGGGAGCTGTTTTTT | CASSFGLTGELFF
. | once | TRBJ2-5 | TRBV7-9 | TGTGCCAGCAGCCCTGGGACATTTCAAGAGACCCAGTACTTC | CASSPGTFQETQYF
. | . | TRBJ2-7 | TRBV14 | TGTGCCAGCAGCCATGAACCCCTTGCCTACGAGCAGTACTTC | CASSHEPLAYEQYF
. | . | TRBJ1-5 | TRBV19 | TGTGCCAGTCTCGACAGTCCTTATAGCAATCAGCCCCAGCATTTT | CASLDSPYSNQPQHF
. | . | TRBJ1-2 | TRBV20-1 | TGCAGTGCTAGAGACTATGGCTACACCTTC | CSARDYGYTF
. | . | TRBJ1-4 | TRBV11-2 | TGTGCCAGCAGCTTACAAGGGGAAAAACTGTTTTTT | CASSLQGEKLFF
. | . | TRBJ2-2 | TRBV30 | TGTGCCTGGAACAGGGATTTGTGGACCGGGGAGCTGTTTTTT | CAWNRDLWTGELFF
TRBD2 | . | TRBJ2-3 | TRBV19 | TGTGCCAGTAGTATCGGACTAGCGGGAGTAGGAACAGATACGCAGTATTTT | CASSIGLAGVGTDTQYF